This is a list of T cell receptor beta chains from one sample in a study of blood T cell repertoires in COVID-19. Libraries were prepared by immunoSEQ multiplex PCR; TCRdb keeps only in-frame clonotypes and omits some of them. This sample has some 240,000 clones, with 70% to 90% found just once. The sequenced sample was peripheral blood. These receptors originate from a human donor in a cohort sampled during active COVID-19. CDR3s include the opening cysteine and the closing phenylalanine or tryptophan. A D gene is named only where the DNA matches it firmly. Size values are once, few and many counts, or a class for expanded clones, and some rows have none.

-	12	TRBV24-1	TRBJ1-1	-	TGTGCCACCAGTGATTTGACAGGACAAGCTTTCTTT	CATSDLTGQAFF
-	11	TRBV30	TRBJ2-2	-	TGTGCCTGGACAGGGACCGGGGAGCTGTTTTTT	CAWTGTGELFF
-	13	TRBV2	TRBJ1-1	-	TGTGCCAGCCTCGGACTTACCCCTGGCGAAGCTTTCTTT	CASLGLTPGEAFF
-	15	TRBV28	TRBJ2-7	-	TGTGCCAGCAGTTTAGGGCCAGCCCACTCCTACGAGCAGTACTTC	CASSLGPAHSYEQYF
-	14	TRBV18	TRBJ1-1	-	TGTGCCAGCTCACAACAGGTCCTGAACACTGAAGCTTTCTTT	CASSQQVLNTEAFF
TRBD2	23	TRBV27	TRBJ2-3	-	TGTGCCAGCAGAGCTGACCCATCCGTTCAGTGGCTAGCGGGAAAGGTGAGCACAGATACGCAGTATTTT	CASRADPSVQWLAGKVSTDTQYF
-	13	TRBV27	TRBJ2-7	-	TGTGCCAGCACGGGGGAGGTGAACTACGAGCAGTACTTC	CASTGEVNYEQYF
TRBD1	15	TRBV28	TRBJ1-1	-	TGTGCCAGCAGAACGGGACAGACCATGAACACTGAAGCTTTCTTT	CASRTGQTMNTEAFF
TRBD2	14	TRBV28	TRBJ2-1	-	TGTGCCAGCAGGATAGCGGGGGGACACAATGAGCAGTTCTTC	CASRIAGGHNEQFF
TRBD1	15	TRBV28	TRBJ1-1	-	TGTGCCAGCAGTGCCCGGGGACAGGGGAACACTGAAGCTTTCTTT	CASSARGQGNTEAFF
TRBD1	13	TRBV6-6	TRBJ2-3	-	TGTGCCAGCGGTAACTCCGGACAGGGAGGAGAGTATTTT	CASGNSGQGGEYF
-	15	TRBV4-1	TRBJ2-5	-	TGCGCCAGCAGCCCTGGGACTCCCCGTCGGGAGACCCAGTACTTC	CASSPGTPRRETQYF
-	13	TRBV2	TRBJ2-7	-	TGTGCCAGCAGCCCCGACAGACGCTACGAGCAGTACTTC	CASSPDRRYEQYF
-	14	TRBV6-5	TRBJ1-3	once	TGTGCCAGCAGTTCCCCCGGCTCTGGAAACACCATATATTTT	CASSSPGSGNTIYF
-	18	TRBV5-4	TRBJ2-7	-	TGTGCCAGCAGCTTGGCCCAAGAAAGTCTGGCGGGTAGTTACGAGCAGTACTTC	CASSLAQESLAGSYEQYF
TRBD2	16	TRBV6-5	TRBJ2-7	-	TGTGCCAGCAGTTACTATAGGACTAGCGGGAGTTACGAGCAGTACTTC	CASSYYRTSGSYEQYF
TRBD1	14	TRBV10-3	TRBJ2-7	-	TGTGCCATCAGTGACCGGGACAGGGTCCACGAGCAGTACTTC	CAISDRDRVHEQYF
TRBD1	14	TRBV27	TRBJ1-1	-	TGTGCCAGCAGTTCCAACTCGGACAGGGTTCGGGCTTTCTTT	CASSSNSDRVRAFF
TRBD1	14	TRBV30	TRBJ2-2	-	TGTGCCTGGAGTGTACTCAGGGGGATGGGGGAGCTGTTTTTT	CAWSVLRGMGELFF
TRBD2	15	TRBV6-5	TRBJ2-4	once	TGTGCCAGCAGACCCCCGTGGGGAGGGGAAAACATTCAGTACTTC	CASRPPWGGENIQYF
TRBD2	15	TRBV19	TRBJ2-7	once	TGTGCCAGTAGTCCCCCCGGGACTAGCCTCTACGAGCAGTACTTC	CASSPPGTSLYEQYF
TRBD1	14	TRBV7-9	TRBJ1-4	-	TGTGCCAGCAGCTTCAGGGGGCTCGGCGAAAAACTGTTTTTT	CASSFRGLGEKLFF
-	13	TRBV12-3/TRBV12-4	TRBJ2-7	-	TGTGCCAGCAGTTTCTCCCGGGGGTACGAGCAGTACTTC	CASSFSRGYEQYF
-	15	TRBV6-5	TRBJ1-2	-	TGTGCCAGCAGTTACTCGGGTAGGCCAGGGGATGGCTACACCTTC	CASSYSGRPGDGYTF
-	14	TRBV28	TRBJ2-7	few	TGTGCCAGCAGTTTCAGGGAAGGGGCCTACGAGCAGTACTTC	CASSFREGAYEQYF
-	14	TRBV4-1	TRBJ1-1	-	TGCGCCAGCAGCCAGATGAGAGGGAACACTGAAGCTTTCTTT	CASSQMRGNTEAFF
-	15	TRBV5-6	TRBJ2-2	-	TGTGCCAGCAGCTTGGCCTCGAGGGAAACCGGGGAGCTGTTTTTT	CASSLASRETGELFF
-	14	TRBV23-1	TRBJ1-2	-	TGCGCCAGCAGTCAGCCCGAGAAGAACTATGGCTACACCTTC	CASSQPEKNYGYTF
TRBD1	16	TRBV3-1/TRBV3-2	TRBJ2-2	once	TGTGCCAGCAGCCAAGTCCCAGGGGGGAACACCGGGGAGCTGTTTTTT	CASSQVPGGNTGELFF
TRBD1	13	TRBV9	TRBJ2-7	once	TGTGCCAGCAGTCCGGACAGGGTCGACGAGCAGTACTTC	CASSPDRVDEQYF
TRBD1	14	TRBV24-1	TRBJ2-7	once	TGTGCCACCAGACGGGACAGGGAGGTTCTCGAGCAGTACTTC	CATRRDREVLEQYF
TRBD1	16	TRBV7-8	TRBJ1-1	few	TGTGCCAGCAGCTTAGCCCAGGGGGCTGCTCGAACTGAAGCTTTCTTT	CASSLAQGAARTEAFF
-	15	TRBV11-2	TRBJ1-5	-	TGTGCCAGCAGCTTAGAGGGGCGGCCCAATCAGCCCCAGCATTTT	CASSLEGRPNQPQHF
-	15	TRBV19	TRBJ2-2	once	TGTGCCAGTAGTATAGGACTAGCGAACACCGGGGAGCTGTTTTTT	CASSIGLANTGELFF
TRBD1	14	TRBV6-5	TRBJ2-7	few	TGTGCCAGCAGGCGCGACAGGGACTCCTACGAGCAGTACTTC	CASRRDRDSYEQYF
TRBD1	15	TRBV24-1	TRBJ1-2	-	TGTGCCACCAGTGATGCAGGGGGCGCAAACTATGGCTACACCTTC	CATSDAGGANYGYTF
TRBD1	14	TRBV9	TRBJ1-4	-	TGTGCCAGCAGCCCCGGGACAGACAATGAAAAACTGTTTTTT	CASSPGTDNEKLFF
-	15	TRBV5-1	TRBJ1-4	-	TGCGCCAGCAGCTTGGGGACAACAACTAATGAAAAACTGTTTTTT	CASSLGTTTNEKLFF
TRBD2	15	TRBV3-1/TRBV3-2	TRBJ2-2	-	TGTGCCAGCAGCACTCTAGCGGGAGAGGCCGGGGAGCTGTTTTTT	CASSTLAGEAGELFF
TRBD1	16	TRBV9	TRBJ2-5	-	TGTGCCAGCAGCGTAGAGACAGGGATCGTCCAAGAGACCCAGTACTTC	CASSVETGIVQETQYF
TRBD2	16	TRBV5-1	TRBJ2-1	few	TGCGCCAGCAGCCCGACACTAGCGGGTGGCAGGGAAGAGCAGTTCTTC	CASSPTLAGGREEQFF
-	14	TRBV1	TRBJ2-2	-	TGCACCAGCAGCCCCTACTGGGCCACCGGGGAGCTGTTTTTT	CTSSPYWATGELFF
TRBD1	17	TRBV25-1	TRBJ1-4	-	TGTGCCAGCAGTGAATCCCAAGGACAGGGCGGTAATGAAAAACTGTTTTTT	CASSESQGQGGNEKLFF
-	11	TRBV7-2	TRBJ1-2	-	TGTGCCAGCAGCCCGTCGAGGGGCTACACCTTC	CASSPSRGYTF
-	15	TRBV18	TRBJ1-6	-	TGTGCCAGCTCACCACGGTCGGGAGATGGTTCACCCCTCCACTTT	CASSPRSGDGSPLHF
-	16	TRBV7-2	TRBJ2-3	-	TGTGCCAGCAGCTTACAGGTAGCGGCTAGCACAGATACGCAGTATTTT	CASSLQVAASTDTQYF
-	12	TRBV9	TRBJ1-2	-	TGTGCCAGCAGCGTGGGAGACTGGCCCTACACCTTC	CASSVGDWPYTF
TRBD1	17	TRBV5-1	TRBJ2-3	-	TGCGCCAGCAGCCATGGACAGGGGCAGACCAGCGCAGATACGCAGTATTTT	CASSHGQGQTSADTQYF
-	15	TRBV4-3	TRBJ1-2	-	TGCGCCAGCAGCCAAAACTTACAGGACAACTATGGCTACACCTTC	CASSQNLQDNYGYTF
TRBD1	16	TRBV29-1	TRBJ1-4	-	TGCAGCGTACTACAGGGGGGGGGTACAACTAATGAAAAACTGTTTTTT	CSVLQGGGTTNEKLFF
-	13	TRBV3-1/TRBV3-2	TRBJ2-3	-	TGTGCCAGCAGCCAAGATCGAGAAGATACGCAGTATTTT	CASSQDREDTQYF
TRBD1	15	TRBV28	TRBJ2-5	-	TGTGCCAGCAGTTTGAGCAGGGGGCTTTCGGAGACCCAGTACTTC	CASSLSRGLSETQYF
-	11	TRBV7-9	TRBJ2-5	-	TGTGCCAGTTCGACTAGGGAGACCCAGTACTTC	CASSTRETQYF
-	14	TRBV28	TRBJ1-1	-	TGTGCCAGCAGTTTTCTTCCAGGGCGCGATGAAGCTTTCTTT	CASSFLPGRDEAFF